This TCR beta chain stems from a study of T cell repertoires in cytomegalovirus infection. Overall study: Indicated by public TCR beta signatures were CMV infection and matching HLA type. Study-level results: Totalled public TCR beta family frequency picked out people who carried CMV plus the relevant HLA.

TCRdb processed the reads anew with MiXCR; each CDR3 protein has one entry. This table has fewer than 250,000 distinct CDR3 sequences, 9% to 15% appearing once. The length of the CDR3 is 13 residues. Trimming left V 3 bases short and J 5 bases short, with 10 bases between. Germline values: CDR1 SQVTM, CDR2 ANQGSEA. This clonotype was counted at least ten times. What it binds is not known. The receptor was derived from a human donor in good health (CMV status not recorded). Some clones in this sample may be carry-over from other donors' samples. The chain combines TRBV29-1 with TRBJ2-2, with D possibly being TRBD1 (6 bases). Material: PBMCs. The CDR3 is CSVDGQQTGELFF. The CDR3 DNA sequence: TGCAGCGTTGATGGACAGCAAACCGGGGAGCTGTTTTTT.